This TCR beta chain was sequenced during a study of T cell responses to AZD1222 COVID-19 vaccine. Between the trimmed V and J ends, which lost 4 bases and 2 bases, there was a span of 8 bases. Germline V gene lookup returns CDR1 KGHDR and CDR2 SFDVKD. The CDR3 runs 14 residues. Study findings and constraints: The study sampled repertoires only after the peak T cell response. Spike-wide coverage was observed for vaccine-associated CD4 TCRs, with dominant responses at 160-218 and 743-854. Among those given AZD1222, only six or seven were seropositive at baseline.

Repertoires were generated with immunoSEQ multiplex PCR, while TCRdb's copy carries only in-frame clones and drops some. The data contain about 87,000 clones, around nine tenths of them singletons. A note on this clone: No antigen is known for it.

The rearrangement uses TRBV24-1 and TRBJ1-5; D is undetermined. The source was peripheral blood, collected on day 0 of AZD1222 vaccination. This receptor was obtained from an adult in good health. The CDR3 DNA reads TGTGCCACCAGTGAAGGCAACCGCAATCAGCCCCAGCATTTT. Translated, it gives CATSEGNRNQPQHF.